The 8 T cell receptor beta chains presented below share a single source sample, sequenced in a study of blood T cell repertoires in COVID-19. Using immunoSEQ multiplex PCR, the repertoire was profiled, and TCRdb retains in-frame clones only, with some absent. Here the sample spans approximately 89,000 clones, 75% to 85% being singletons. Sequencing was performed on peripheral blood. Receptors were obtained from a human donor in a cohort sampled during active COVID-19.

The chain couples TRBV28 to TRBJ1-2; 7 nucleotides line up with TRBD1. The V gene end was trimmed by 4 bases and the J gene end by 0 bases; junction bases not matched to a gene: 8. CDR3 length: 16 amino acids. Germline V gives CDR1 MDHEN, CDR2 SYDVKM. For the CDR3, the DNA is TGTGCCAGCAGTTATGGCGCCGGGACAGCTAACTATGGCTACACCTTC. Protein: CASSYGAGTANYGYTF.

The gene calls are TRBV4-2 and TRBJ2-7; 14 bases agree with TRBD2. This CDR3 comprises 15 residues. Germline V gene sequence: CDR1 LGHNA, CDR2 YNFKEQ. After removal of 4 bases from V and 5 bases from J, the junction contained 4 bases not matched to a gene. CDR3 protein: CASSLGLAGGDEQYF. CDR3 sequence (DNA): TGTGCCAGCAGCCTCGGACTAGCGGGGGGTGACGAGCAGTACTTC.

This chain uses TRBV11-2 with TRBJ2-7, with 10 bases identical to TRBD2. Germline V gene sequence: CDR1 SGHAT, CDR2 FQNNGV. This CDR3 is built from 15 residues. J lost 7 bases, V lost 7 bases, and 13 bases had no gene match. The CDR3 spells CASISSSGSSQEQYF. CDR3 sequence (DNA): TGTGCCAGCATCTCCTCTAGCGGGAGTTCCCAGGAGCAGTACTTC.

V usage is TRBV5-1 and J usage is TRBJ1-2; 7 bases line up with TRBD1. The V gene's germline CDR1 is SGHRS and CDR2 YFSETQ. J lost 4 bases, V lost 5 bases, and 14 bases had no gene match. This CDR3 spans 16 amino acids. This CDR3 is CASRLGEGQIFYGYTF. The CDR3 DNA is TGCGCCAGCAGGCTTGGTGAGGGACAGATCTTCTATGGCTACACCTTC.

A few counts support this clone. CDR3 in DNA: TGTGCCAGCAGCTTAGTTAGTGGGACAGTTTCCTACGAGCAGTACTTC. Translation gives CASSLVSGTVSYEQYF. V is TRBV11-2 and J is TRBJ2-7; 7 bases match TRBD1. This CDR3 region has 16 residues. Germline loops: CDR1 SGHAT, CDR2 FQNNGV. V was clipped by 1 base and J by 1 base; unmatched bases: 7.

The rearrangement uses TRBV28 and TRBJ1-3; D is unresolved. The germline V and J ends were trimmed by 1 base and 3 bases, with 7 bases remaining between them. Germline-derived CDR1 and CDR2 are MDHEN and SYDVKM. The CDR3 contains 14 residues. This CDR3 is CASSLYQYGNTIYF. For the CDR3, the DNA is TGTGCCAGCAGTTTATATCAGTATGGAAACACCATATATTTT.

The chain uses TRBV5-6 and TRBJ2-7; possibly TRBD1 for D (5 bases). Germline CDR1 SGHDT, CDR2 YYEEEE. Trimming left V 0 bases short and J 2 bases short, with 9 bases between. The CDR3 has 14 residues. The CDR3 sequence is CASSLEGVAYEQYF. CDR3 DNA sequence: TGTGCCAGCAGCTTGGAAGGGGTTGCCTACGAGCAGTACTTC. The entire variable domain, with the rest obtained from reference TRBV5-6 and TRBJ2-7, is as follows: DAGVTQSPTHLIKTRGQQVTLRCSPKSGHDTVSWYQQALGQGPQFIFQYYEEEERQRGNFPDRFSGHQFPNYSSELNVNALLLGDSALYLCASSLEGVAYEQYFGPGTRLTVT.

The rearrangement links TRBV5-4 to TRBJ2-7, with 11 positions matching TRBD2. Trimming took 0 bases from V and 3 from J; bases not matched to a gene: 2. The germline CDR1 and CDR2 sequences are SGHNT and YYREEE (reference sequence). This CDR3 spans 15 amino acids. The CDR3 sequence is CASSLVTSGSYEQYF. In DNA, the CDR3 is TGTGCCAGCAGCTTGGTAACTAGCGGGAGCTACGAGCAGTACTTC.